Listed below are T cell receptor beta chains from one sample, sequenced in a study of identical twins. Via MiXCR, TCRdb re-called the 5' RACE reads, giving one row per CDR3 protein. The data hold roughly 250,000 distinct CDR3 sequences, with roughly 7% observed a single time. This sample was shared with a second study, whose subject was yellow fever vaccine responses in identical twins.

Sequenced input: memory (CD45RO+) T cells sorted from blood. The receptor source for this set is a young woman in good health. CDR3s leave out the opening cysteine and the closing phenylalanine or tryptophan.

J gene: TRBJ2-1; V gene: TRBV6-1; CDR3 protein: ASTSAQRLSYNEQF
J gene: TRBJ1-4; V gene: TRBV6-1; CDR3 protein: ASSSTGTGFEKLF
J gene: TRBJ1-6; V gene: TRBV5-1; CDR3 protein: ASSLDGSGNSPLH
J gene: TRBJ2-3; V gene: TRBV5-1; CDR3 protein: ASSPGLAFSTDTQY
J gene: TRBJ2-1; V gene: TRBV5-1; CDR3 protein: ASSRTGTGGGYNEQF
J gene: TRBJ2-2; V gene: TRBV15; CDR3 protein: ATSRGTGAGGELF
J gene: TRBJ2-3; V gene: TRBV5-1; CDR3 protein: ASSSGTAQY
J gene: TRBJ2-3; V gene: TRBV11-2; CDR3 protein: ASSLAFPAGTDTQY
J gene: TRBJ2-1; V gene: TRBV24-1; CDR3 protein: ATAPDRARHNEQF
J gene: TRBJ2-7; V gene: TRBV6-5; CDR3 protein: ASSYQTGTGRYEQY
J gene: TRBJ2-1; V gene: TRBV7-6; CDR3 protein: ASSLPYSGSTYNEQF
J gene: TRBJ2-2; V gene: TRBV2; CDR3 protein: ASRTGRNGELF
J gene: TRBJ1-6; V gene: TRBV5-1; CDR3 protein: ASSPGEQWNSPLH
J gene: TRBJ2-7; V gene: TRBV27; CDR3 protein: ASKGASRSYEQY
J gene: TRBJ2-1; V gene: TRBV5-1; CDR3 protein: ASSPGLAPNEQF
J gene: TRBJ2-1; V gene: TRBV3-1; CDR3 protein: ASSPPSTRQEQF
J gene: TRBJ2-3; V gene: TRBV5-1; CDR3 protein: ASSIQLKTTDTQY
J gene: TRBJ2-3; V gene: TRBV12-3/TRBV12-4; CDR3 protein: ASIPGGSTDTQY
J gene: TRBJ2-2; V gene: TRBV20-1; CDR3 protein: SATRAGELF
J gene: TRBJ1-1; V gene: TRBV27; CDR3 protein: ASSFGGNTEAF
J gene: TRBJ2-1; V gene: TRBV6-1; CDR3 protein: ASRGTQEDEQF
J gene: TRBJ2-5; V gene: TRBV12-3/TRBV12-4; CDR3 protein: ASSPGTGYPATQY
J gene: TRBJ2-1; V gene: TRBV7-3; CDR3 protein: ASSLLIGNEQF
J gene: TRBJ2-3; V gene: TRBV27; CDR3 protein: ASSLASRTDTQY
J gene: TRBJ1-6; V gene: TRBV7-9; CDR3 protein: ASSFPGQGTSPLH
J gene: TRBJ2-3; V gene: TRBV20-1; CDR3 protein: SANPGLAGADTQY